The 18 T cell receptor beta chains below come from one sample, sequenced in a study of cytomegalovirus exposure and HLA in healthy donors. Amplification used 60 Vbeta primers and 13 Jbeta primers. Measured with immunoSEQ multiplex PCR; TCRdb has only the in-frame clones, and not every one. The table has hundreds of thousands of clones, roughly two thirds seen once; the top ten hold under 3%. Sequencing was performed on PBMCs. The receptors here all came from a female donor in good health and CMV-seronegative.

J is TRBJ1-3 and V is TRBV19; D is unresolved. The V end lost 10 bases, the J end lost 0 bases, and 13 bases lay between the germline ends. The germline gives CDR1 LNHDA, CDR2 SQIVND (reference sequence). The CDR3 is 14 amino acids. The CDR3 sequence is CAIGGEYSGNTIYF. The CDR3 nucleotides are TGTGCCATCGGTGGGGAGTACTCTGGAAACACCATATATTTT.

CDR3 nucleotide sequence: TGTGCCAGCAGCTTGGGTCGGGACAGGGGGATAAGGAGCAATCAGCCCCAGCATTTT. This gives the protein CASSLGRDRGIRSNQPQHF. The genes are TRBV5-8 and TRBJ1-5; TRBD1 aligns across 11 bases. The germline CDR1 and CDR2 sequences are SGHTS and YDEGEE. V shed 0 bases, J shed 1 base, and the junction held 9 bases outside the gene matches. The CDR3 has 19 residues.

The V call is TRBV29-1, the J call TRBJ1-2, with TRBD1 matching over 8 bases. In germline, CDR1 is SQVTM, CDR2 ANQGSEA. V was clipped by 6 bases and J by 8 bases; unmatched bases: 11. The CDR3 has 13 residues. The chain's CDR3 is CSVPHQGAKGYTF. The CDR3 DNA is TGCAGCGTCCCCCATCAGGGGGCGAAAGGCTACACCTTC. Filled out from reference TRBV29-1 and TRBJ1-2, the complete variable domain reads SAVISQKPSRDICQRGTSLTIQCQVDSQVTMMFWYRQQPGQSLTLIATANQGSEATYESGFVIDKFPISRPNLTFSTLTVSNMSPEDSSIYLCSVPHQGAKGYTFGSGTRLTVV.

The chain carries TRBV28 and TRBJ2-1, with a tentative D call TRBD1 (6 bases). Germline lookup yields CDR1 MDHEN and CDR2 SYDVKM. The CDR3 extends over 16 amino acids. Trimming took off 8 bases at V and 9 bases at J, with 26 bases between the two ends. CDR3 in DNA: TGTGCCAGCGAGCTGACAGGCCATTCACGAAAGGGTGAGCAGTTCTTC. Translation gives CASELTGHSRKGEQFF.

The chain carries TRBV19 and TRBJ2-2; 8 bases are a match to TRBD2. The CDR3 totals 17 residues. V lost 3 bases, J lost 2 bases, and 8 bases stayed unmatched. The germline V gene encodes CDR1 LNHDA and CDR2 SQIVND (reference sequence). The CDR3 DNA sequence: TGTGCCAGTAGTATCCAGGAACTAGCGGTAAACACCGGGGAGCTGTTTTTT. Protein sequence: CASSIQELAVNTGELFF.

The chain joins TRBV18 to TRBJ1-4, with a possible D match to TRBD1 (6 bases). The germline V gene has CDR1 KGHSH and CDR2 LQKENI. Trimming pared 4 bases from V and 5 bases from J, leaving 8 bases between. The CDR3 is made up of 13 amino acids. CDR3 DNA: TGTGCCAGCTCACGGACAGAAAATGAAAAACTGTTTTTT. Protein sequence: CASSRTENEKLFF.

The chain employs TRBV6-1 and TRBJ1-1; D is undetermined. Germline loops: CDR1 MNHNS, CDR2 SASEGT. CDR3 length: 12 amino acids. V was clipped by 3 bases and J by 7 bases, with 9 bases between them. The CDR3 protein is CASSERAFEAFF. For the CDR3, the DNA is TGTGCCAGCAGTGAGAGGGCTTTTGAAGCTTTCTTT.

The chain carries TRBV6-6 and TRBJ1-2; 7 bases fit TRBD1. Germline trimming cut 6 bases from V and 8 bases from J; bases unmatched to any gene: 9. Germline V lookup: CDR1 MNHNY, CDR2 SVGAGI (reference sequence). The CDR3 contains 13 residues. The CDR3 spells CASRPTGMKGYTF. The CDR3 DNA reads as TGTGCCAGCAGGCCGACAGGGATGAAGGGCTACACCTTC.

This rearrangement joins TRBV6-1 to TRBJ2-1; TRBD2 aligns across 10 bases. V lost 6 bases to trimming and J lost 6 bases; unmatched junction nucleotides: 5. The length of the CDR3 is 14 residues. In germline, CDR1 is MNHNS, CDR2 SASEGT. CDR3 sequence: CASRFSGRSNEQFF. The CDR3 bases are TGTGCCAGCAGATTTAGCGGGAGGAGCAATGAGCAGTTCTTC.

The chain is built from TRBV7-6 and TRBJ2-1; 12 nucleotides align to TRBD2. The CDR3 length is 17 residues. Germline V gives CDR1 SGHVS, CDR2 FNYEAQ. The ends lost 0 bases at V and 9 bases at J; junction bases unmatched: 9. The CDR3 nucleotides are TGTGCCAGCAGCTTAGCGCGCCTAGCGGGAGGGCCCGTTGAGCAGTTCTTC. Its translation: CASSLARLAGGPVEQFF.

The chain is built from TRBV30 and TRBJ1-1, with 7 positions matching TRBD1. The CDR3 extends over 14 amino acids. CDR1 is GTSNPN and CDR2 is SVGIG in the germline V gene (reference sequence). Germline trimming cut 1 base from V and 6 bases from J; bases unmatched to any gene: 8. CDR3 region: CAWSALTGAAEAFF. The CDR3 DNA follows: TGTGCCTGGAGTGCCCTAACAGGGGCGGCTGAAGCTTTCTTT.

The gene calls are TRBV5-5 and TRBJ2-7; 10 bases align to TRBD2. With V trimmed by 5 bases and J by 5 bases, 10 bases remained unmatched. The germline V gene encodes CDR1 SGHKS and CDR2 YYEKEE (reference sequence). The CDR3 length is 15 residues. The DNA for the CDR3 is TGTGCCAGCAGTTTCCGACTAGCGGGTATCGACGAGCAGTACTTC. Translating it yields CASSFRLAGIDEQYF.

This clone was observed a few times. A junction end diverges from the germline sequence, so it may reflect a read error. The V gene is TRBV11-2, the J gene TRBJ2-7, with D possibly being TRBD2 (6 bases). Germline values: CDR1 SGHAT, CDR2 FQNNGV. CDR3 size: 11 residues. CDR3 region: CASSSREEEHF. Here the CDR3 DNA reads TGTGCCAGCAGCTCAAGGGAGGAGGAACACTTC.

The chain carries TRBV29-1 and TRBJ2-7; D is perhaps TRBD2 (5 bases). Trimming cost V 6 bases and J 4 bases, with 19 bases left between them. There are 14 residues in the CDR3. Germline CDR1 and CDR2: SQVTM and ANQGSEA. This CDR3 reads CSVRLSGFGYEQYF. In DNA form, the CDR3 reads TGCAGCGTCAGACTGTCGGGATTCGGATACGAGCAGTACTTC.

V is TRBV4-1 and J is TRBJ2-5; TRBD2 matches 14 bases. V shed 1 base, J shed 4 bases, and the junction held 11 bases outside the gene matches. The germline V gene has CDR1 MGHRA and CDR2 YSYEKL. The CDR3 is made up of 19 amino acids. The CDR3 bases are TGCGCCAGCAGCCAAGGGGTGGGACTAGCGGGAGCGGTGGGAGAGACCCAGTACTTC. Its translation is CASSQGVGLAGAVGETQYF.

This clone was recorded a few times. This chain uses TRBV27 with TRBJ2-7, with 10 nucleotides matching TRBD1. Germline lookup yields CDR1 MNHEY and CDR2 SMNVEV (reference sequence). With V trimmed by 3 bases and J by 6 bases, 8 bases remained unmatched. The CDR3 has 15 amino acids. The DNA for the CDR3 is TGTGCCAGCAGTTTTCGTCGGGACAGGGGTATCGAGCAGTACTTC. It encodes CASSFRRDRGIEQYF.

CDR3 sequence (DNA): TGTGCCAGCAGCTTGGGACCGGACTCCTACGAGCAGTACTTC. It specifies CASSLGPDSYEQYF. This rearrangement joins TRBV5-4 to TRBJ2-5; D remains ambiguous. The tail of the sequence fits TRBJ2-7 better, so the J call may be wrong. The CDR3 is 14 residues long. The germline V gene encodes CDR1 SGHNT and CDR2 YYREEE (reference sequence).

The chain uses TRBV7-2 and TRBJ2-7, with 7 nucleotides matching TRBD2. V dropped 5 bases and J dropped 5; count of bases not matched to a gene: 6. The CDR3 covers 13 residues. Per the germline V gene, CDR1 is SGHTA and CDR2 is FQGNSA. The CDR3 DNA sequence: TGTGCCAGCAGCCCGGGACTAACTAACGAGCAGTACTTC. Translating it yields CASSPGLTNEQYF.